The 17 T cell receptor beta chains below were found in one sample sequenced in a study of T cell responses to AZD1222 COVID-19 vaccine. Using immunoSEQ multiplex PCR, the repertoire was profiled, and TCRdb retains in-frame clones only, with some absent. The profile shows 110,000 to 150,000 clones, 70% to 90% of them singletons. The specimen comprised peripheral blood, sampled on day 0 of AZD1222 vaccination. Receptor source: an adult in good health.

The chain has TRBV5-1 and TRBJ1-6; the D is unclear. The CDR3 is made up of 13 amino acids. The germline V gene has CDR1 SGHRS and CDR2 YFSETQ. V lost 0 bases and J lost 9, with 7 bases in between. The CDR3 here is CASSLVALSPLHF. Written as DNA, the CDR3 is TGCGCCAGCAGCTTGGTGGCGCTTTCACCCCTCCACTTT.

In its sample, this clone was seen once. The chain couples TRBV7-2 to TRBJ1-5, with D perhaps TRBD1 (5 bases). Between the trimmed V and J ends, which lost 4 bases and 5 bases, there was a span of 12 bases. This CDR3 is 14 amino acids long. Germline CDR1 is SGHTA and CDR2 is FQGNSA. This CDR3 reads CASSSQGFDQPQHF. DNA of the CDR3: TGTGCCAGCAGCTCGCAGGGTTTTGATCAGCCCCAGCATTTT.

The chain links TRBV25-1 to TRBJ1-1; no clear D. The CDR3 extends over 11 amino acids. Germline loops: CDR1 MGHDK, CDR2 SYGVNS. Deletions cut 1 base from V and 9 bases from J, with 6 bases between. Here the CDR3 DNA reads TGTGCCAGCAGTGAATTTCAGAAAGCTTTCTTT. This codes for CASSEFQKAFF.

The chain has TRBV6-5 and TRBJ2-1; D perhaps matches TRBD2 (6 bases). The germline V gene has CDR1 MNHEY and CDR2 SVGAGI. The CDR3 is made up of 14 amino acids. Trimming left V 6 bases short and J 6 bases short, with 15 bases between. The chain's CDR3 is CASSWRGSSNEQFF. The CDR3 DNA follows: TGTGCCAGCAGCTGGAGGGGCAGCTCCAATGAGCAGTTCTTC.

The CDR3 is CASSQYQETQYF. For the CDR3, the DNA is TGTGCCAGCTCTCAGTACCAAGAGACCCAGTACTTC. The V and J genes are TRBV18 and TRBJ2-5; D gene uncertain. The CDR3 contains 12 residues. Germline V gene lookup returns CDR1 KGHSH and CDR2 LQKENI. V lost 6 bases and J 0 bases, leaving 5 bases between the germline ends.

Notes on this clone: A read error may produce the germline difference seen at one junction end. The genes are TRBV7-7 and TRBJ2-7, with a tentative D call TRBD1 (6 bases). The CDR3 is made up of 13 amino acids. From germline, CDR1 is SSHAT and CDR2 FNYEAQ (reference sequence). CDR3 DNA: TGTGCTAGCAGCTTAGTGGACAGCGGCGAGCAGTACTTC. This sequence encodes CASSLVDSGEQYF.

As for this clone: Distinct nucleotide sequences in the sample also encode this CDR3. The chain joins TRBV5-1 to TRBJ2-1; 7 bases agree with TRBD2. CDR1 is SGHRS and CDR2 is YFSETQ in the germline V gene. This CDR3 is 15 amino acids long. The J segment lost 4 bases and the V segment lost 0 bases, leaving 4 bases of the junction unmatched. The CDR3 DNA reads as TGCGCCAGCAGCTTGGTAGCGGGCCCTTACAATGAGCAGTTCTTC. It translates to CASSLVAGPYNEQFF.

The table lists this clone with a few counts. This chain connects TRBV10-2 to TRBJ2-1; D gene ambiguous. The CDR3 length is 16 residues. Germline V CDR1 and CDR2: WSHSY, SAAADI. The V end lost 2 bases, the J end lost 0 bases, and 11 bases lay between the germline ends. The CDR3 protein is CASSEGLLTSYNEQFF. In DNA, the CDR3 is TGCGCCAGCAGTGAGGGTCTCCTCACCTCCTACAATGAGCAGTTCTTC.

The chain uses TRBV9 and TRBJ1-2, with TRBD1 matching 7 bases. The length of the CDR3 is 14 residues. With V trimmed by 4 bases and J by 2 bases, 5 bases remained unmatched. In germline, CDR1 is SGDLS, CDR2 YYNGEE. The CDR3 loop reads CASSYDRANYGYTF. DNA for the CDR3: TGTGCCAGCAGCTACGACAGGGCGAACTATGGCTACACCTTC.

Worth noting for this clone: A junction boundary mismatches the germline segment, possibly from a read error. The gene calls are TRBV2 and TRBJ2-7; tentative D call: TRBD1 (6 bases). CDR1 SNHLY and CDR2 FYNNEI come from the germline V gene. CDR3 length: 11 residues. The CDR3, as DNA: TGTGCCAGCAGTGAATACAGGGAAGTAGACTTC. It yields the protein CASSEYREVDF.

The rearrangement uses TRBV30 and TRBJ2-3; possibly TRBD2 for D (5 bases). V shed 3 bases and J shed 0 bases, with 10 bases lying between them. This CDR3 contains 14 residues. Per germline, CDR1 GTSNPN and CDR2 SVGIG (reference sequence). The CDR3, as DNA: TGTGCCTGGAGACACTGGACTAGCACAGATACGCAGTATTTT. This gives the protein CAWRHWTSTDTQYF.

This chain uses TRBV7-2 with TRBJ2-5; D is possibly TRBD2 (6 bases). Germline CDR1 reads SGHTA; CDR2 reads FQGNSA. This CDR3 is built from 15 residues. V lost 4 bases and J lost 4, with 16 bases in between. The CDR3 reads CASSSQTGERETQYF. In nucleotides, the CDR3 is TGTGCCAGCAGCTCACAGACGGGGGAGCGAGAGACCCAGTACTTC.

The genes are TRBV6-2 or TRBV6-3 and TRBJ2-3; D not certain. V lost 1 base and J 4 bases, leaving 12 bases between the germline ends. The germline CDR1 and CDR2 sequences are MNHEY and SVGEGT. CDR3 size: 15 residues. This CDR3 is CASSYWAGNSDTQYF. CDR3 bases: TGTGCCAGCAGTTACTGGGCAGGAAATTCAGATACGCAGTATTTT.

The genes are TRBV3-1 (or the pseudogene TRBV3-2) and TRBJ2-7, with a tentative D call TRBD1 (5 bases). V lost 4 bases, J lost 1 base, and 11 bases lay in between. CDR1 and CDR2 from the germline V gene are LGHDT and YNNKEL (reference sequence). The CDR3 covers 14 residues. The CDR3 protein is CASSPRTGSYEQYF. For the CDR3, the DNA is TGTGCCAGCAGCCCTAGAACAGGATCCTACGAGCAGTACTTC.

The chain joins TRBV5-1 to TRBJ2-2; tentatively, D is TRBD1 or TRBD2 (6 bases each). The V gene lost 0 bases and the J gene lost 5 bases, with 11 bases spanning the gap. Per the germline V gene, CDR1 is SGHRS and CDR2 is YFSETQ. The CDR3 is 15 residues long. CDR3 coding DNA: TGCGCCAGCAGCTTGGCGGGGGCGCAAACCGGGGAGCTGTTTTTT. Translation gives CASSLAGAQTGELFF.

CDR3 DNA sequence: TGTGCCAGTGCCCGGGTTGACGAGCAGTACTTC. It translates to CASARVDEQYF. The chain joins TRBV6-5 to TRBJ2-7; D gene ambiguous. The CDR3 is 11 amino acids. Trimming took off 9 bases at V and 5 bases at J, with 11 bases between the two ends. The germline CDR1 and CDR2 sequences are MNHEY and SVGAGI.

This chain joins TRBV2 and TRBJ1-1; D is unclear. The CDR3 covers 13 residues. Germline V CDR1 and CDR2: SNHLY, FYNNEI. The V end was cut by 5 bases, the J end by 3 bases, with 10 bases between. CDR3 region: CASSFRRDTEAFF. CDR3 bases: TGTGCCAGCAGTTTCAGGCGTGACACTGAAGCTTTCTTT. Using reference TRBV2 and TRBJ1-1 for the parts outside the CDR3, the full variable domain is EPEVTQTPSHQVTQMGQEVILRCVPISNHLYFYWYRQILGQKVEFLVSFYNNEISEKSEIFDDQFSVERPDGSNFTLKIRSTKLEDSAMYFCASSFRRDTEAFFGQGTRLTVV.